One sample yielded the 30 T cell receptor beta chains listed below, sequenced in a study of PD-1 blockade in classical Hodgkin lymphoma. Time point reported: cycle 4 day 1 (C4D1), after less than 7 weeks of nivolumab. Autologous stem cell transplantation was followed by relapse in every patient, and brentuximab vedotin exposure varied. Method: immunoSEQ multiplex PCR; TCRdb's copy keeps in-frame clones and lacks some. The table shows about 46,000 clones, with under 80% occurring only once. Sequencing used peripheral blood mononuclear cells (PBMCs), obtained before the fourth cycle of nivolumab. The source of these receptors is a human donor with classical Hodgkin lymphoma.

This clone was detected many times. This chain joins TRBV5-1 and TRBJ2-7; 9 bases agree with TRBD1. Trimming cost V 3 bases and J 6 bases; bases outside gene matches: 7. The germline CDR1 and CDR2 sequences are SGHRS and YFSETQ. The CDR3 spans 14 residues. The CDR3 sequence is CASSSTGGSIEQYF. CDR3 sequence (DNA): TGCGCCAGCAGCTCCACAGGGGGCTCCATCGAGCAGTACTTC.

The chain uses TRBV2 and TRBJ2-5; 7 nucleotides line up with TRBD2. Per germline, CDR1 SNHLY and CDR2 FYNNEI. The CDR3 covers 15 residues. V lost 6 bases to trimming and J lost 4 bases; unmatched junction nucleotides: 11. The CDR3 reads CASREGGPVIETQYF. The CDR3 DNA reads TGTGCCAGCAGGGAGGGAGGGCCCGTGATAGAGACCCAGTACTTC.

This sequence joins TRBV19 and TRBJ2-2; tentatively, D is TRBD2 (5 bases). The CDR3 spans 12 residues. CDR1 and CDR2 (germline): LNHDA, SQIVND (reference sequence). The ends were cut back, 5 bases at V and 4 bases at J, with 5 bases in the middle. Here the CDR3 reads CASSEGTGELFF. In DNA form, the CDR3 reads TGTGCCAGTAGTGAGGGCACCGGGGAGCTGTTTTTT. The full variable domain, completed using reference TRBV19 and TRBJ2-2, is DGGITQSPKYLFRKEGQNVTLSCEQNLNHDAMYWYRQDPGQGLRLIYYSQIVNDFQKGDIAEGYSVSREKKESFPLTVTSAQKNPTAFYLCASSEGTGELFFGEGSRLTVL.

This sequence joins TRBV5-1 and TRBJ2-5; 9 positions match TRBD2. The DNA end is more similar to TRBJ2-7, so the J call may be wrong. Per germline, CDR1 SGHRS and CDR2 YFSETQ. There are 15 residues in the CDR3. The CDR3, as DNA: TGCGCCAGCAGCTTGAGTCCAGCGGGAGGCTACGAGCAGTACTTC. It translates to CASSLSPAGGYEQYF.

The chain carries TRBV28 and TRBJ2-1; 7 nucleotides line up with TRBD2. Germline CDR1 and CDR2: MDHEN and SYDVKM. Trimming removed 8 bases from V and 1 base from J; junction bases left unmatched: 5. This CDR3 is 14 amino acids long. CDR3: CASQGGGSYNEQFF. The CDR3 region has the DNA TGTGCCAGCCAAGGCGGGGGTTCCTACAATGAGCAGTTCTTC.

The rearrangement joins TRBV21-1 to TRBJ1-2. TRBV21-1 is flagged as a pseudogene. The CDR3 extends over 14 amino acids. The CDR3 nucleotides read TGTGCCAGCAGCACTCGGGGCAAATTCTATGGCTACACCTTC. It yields the protein CASSTRGKFYGYTF.

The chain recombines TRBV2 with TRBJ2-1, with TRBD1 identical over 11 bases. V shed 9 bases, J shed 5 bases, and the junction held 6 bases outside the gene matches. The CDR3 runs 14 residues. The germline V gene has CDR1 SNHLY and CDR2 FYNNEI. CDR3 in DNA: TGTGCCAGGCTGGACAGGGGGCTGAACAATGAGCAGTTCTTC. It yields the protein CARLDRGLNNEQFF. The full variable domain, its missing parts supplied by reference TRBV2 and TRBJ2-1, is EPEVTQTPSHQVTQMGQEVILRCVPISNHLYFYWYRQILGQKVEFLVSFYNNEISEKSEIFDDQFSVERPDGSNFTLKIRSTKLEDSAMYFCARLDRGLNNEQFFGPGTRLTVL.

This chain links TRBV27 with TRBJ2-1; D is uncertain. Germline V lookup: CDR1 MNHEY, CDR2 SMNVEV (reference sequence). The CDR3 totals 14 residues. Trimming shortened V by 4 bases and J by 2 bases, and 9 bases separated the two germline ends. The CDR3 sequence is CASSSTATYNEQFF. The CDR3 nucleotides read TGTGCCAGCAGTTCGACGGCAACCTACAATGAGCAGTTCTTC.

The chain is built from TRBV28 and TRBJ2-7; 10 bases agree with TRBD1. Trimming removed 7 bases from V and 3 bases from J; junction bases left unmatched: 3. The CDR3 is 13 amino acids. Germline CDR1 is MDHEN and CDR2 is SYDVKM. The CDR3 sequence is CASTDRGRYEQYF. CDR3 coding DNA: TGTGCCAGCACCGACAGGGGGCGCTACGAGCAGTACTTC. Combining the CDR3 with reference TRBV28 and TRBJ2-7 gives the whole variable domain DVKVTQSSRYLVKRTGEKVFLECVQDMDHENMFWYRQDPGLGLRLIYFSYDVKMKEKGDIPEGYSVSREKKERFSLILESASTNQTSMYLCASTDRGRYEQYFGPGTRLTVT.

This clone was detected many times. The rearrangement uses TRBV12-1 and TRBJ1-3. TRBV12-1 corresponds to a pseudogene. CDR3 length: 15 residues. The CDR3 bases are TGTGCCAGCAGCCCCCCTTCGTCCGGCGGTAACACCATATATTTT. It translates to CASSPPSSGGNTIYF.

The J gene is TRBJ1-4, the V gene TRBV7-9, with D perhaps TRBD1 (5 bases). CDR3 size: 15 residues. With 1 base removed from V and 7 bases from J, the gap between germline ends came to 13 bases. Germline V lookup: CDR1 SEHNR, CDR2 FQNEAQ (reference sequence). The DNA of the CDR3 is TGTGCCAGCAGCTTAGTTGGGCAGGGTGGTGAAAAACTGTTTTTT. The encoded protein is CASSLVGQGGEKLFF.

This chain uses TRBV5-1 with TRBJ2-6; D possibly corresponds to TRBD2 (5 bases). Germline loops: CDR1 SGHRS, CDR2 YFSETQ. The CDR3 contains 17 residues. Deletions cut 0 bases from V and 1 base from J, with 11 bases between. The DNA for the CDR3 is TGCGCCAGCAGCTTGGTTGGAGGAAGGTCTGGGGCCAACGTCCTGACTTTC. This encodes CASSLVGGRSGANVLTF.

The gene calls are TRBV19 and TRBJ2-4; D unclear. CDR1 is LNHDA and CDR2 is SQIVND in the germline V gene (reference sequence). The CDR3 length is 14 residues. Trimming removed 1 base from V and 9 bases from J, with 13 bases in between. The CDR3 sequence: CASSIGGPDGIQYF. The CDR3 DNA is TGTGCCAGTAGTATAGGTGGCCCCGACGGCATTCAGTACTTC.

This chain joins TRBV28 and TRBJ2-5, with 7 positions matching TRBD1. J lost 1 base, V lost 3 bases, and 8 bases had no gene match. The germline V gene has CDR1 MDHEN and CDR2 SYDVKM. The length of the CDR3 is 16 residues. In DNA, the CDR3 is TGTGCCAGCAGTTTTTACTATGACAGGGCCCAAGAGACCCAGTACTTC. Residues: CASSFYYDRAQETQYF.

The V call is TRBV19, the J call TRBJ1-5; 8 nucleotides align to TRBD1. The trim removed 5 bases at V and 6 bases at J, leaving 6 bases unmatched. Germline V CDR1 and CDR2: LNHDA, SQIVND (reference sequence). The CDR3 loop spans 14 amino acids. CDR3 sequence reads: CASSSTGGRQPQHF. CDR3 coding DNA: TGTGCCAGTAGTTCAACAGGGGGTCGTCAGCCCCAGCATTTT.

V gene TRBV28 combines with J gene TRBJ2-3; 11 bases agree with TRBD2. The V segment lost 4 bases and the J segment 5 bases; nucleotides outside the gene matches: 2. The CDR3 runs 14 residues. CDR1 is MDHEN and CDR2 is SYDVKM in the germline V gene. Here the CDR3 reads CASSSSGRRDTQYF. CDR3 DNA: TGTGCCAGCAGTTCTAGCGGGAGGCGAGATACGCAGTATTTT. Variable domain in full (rest from reference TRBV28 and TRBJ2-3): DVKVTQSSRYLVKRTGEKVFLECVQDMDHENMFWYRQDPGLGLRLIYFSYDVKMKEKGDIPEGYSVSREKKERFSLILESASTNQTSMYLCASSSSGRRDTQYFGPGTRLTVL.

In this sample, this clone turned up a few times. Additional DNA sequences in this sample encode the identical CDR3. The J gene is TRBJ1-1, the V gene TRBV9; 9 bases fit TRBD1. Germline CDR1 reads SGDLS; CDR2 reads YYNGEE. The CDR3 extends over 15 amino acids. The ends lost 3 bases at V and 1 base at J; junction bases unmatched: 4. The CDR3 reads CASSAGQGRNTEAFF. DNA of the CDR3: TGTGCCAGCAGCGCCGGACAGGGGAGGAACACTGAAGCTTTCTTT.

This chain uses TRBV28 with TRBJ1-1; D possibly corresponds to TRBD1 (6 bases). From germline, CDR1 is MDHEN and CDR2 SYDVKM. The CDR3 runs to 15 residues. V lost 3 bases, J lost 1 base, and 12 bases lay in between. The CDR3 coding sequence is TGTGCCAGCAGTTTGCAGGGGTTTGGGAACACTGAAGCTTTCTTT. Translated: CASSLQGFGNTEAFF.

V usage is TRBV6-5 and J usage is TRBJ2-7, with no clear D. Between the trimmed V and J ends, which lost 2 bases and 0 bases, there was a span of 5 bases. From germline, CDR1 is MNHEY and CDR2 SVGAGI. This CDR3 comprises 13 residues. Here the CDR3 DNA reads TGTGCCAGCAGTTACGAAGCCTCCTACGAGCAGTACTTC. Translating it yields CASSYEASYEQYF.

The CDR3 nucleotides are TGTGCCAGCAGACTCCGGACGGTGAACACTGAAGCTTTCTTT. This encodes CASRLRTVNTEAFF. The chain is built from TRBV6-1 and TRBJ1-1; D is undetermined. The germline CDR1 and CDR2 sequences are MNHNS and SASEGT. The CDR3 sequence is 14 residues long. Trimming removed 6 bases at V and 0 bases at J, with 11 bases between.

The chain recombines TRBV6-1 with TRBJ1-5; TRBD1 is a possible D gene (5 bases). Germline V gene data show CDR1 as MNHNS and CDR2 as SASEGT. The CDR3 runs to 17 residues. Trimming took 0 bases from V and 7 from J, leaving 19 bases between them. CDR3 nucleotide sequence: TGTGCCAGCAGTGAAGCAACGACAGACTACCAATGGCAGCCCCAGCATTTT. Protein: CASSEATTDYQWQPQHF.

J is TRBJ1-1 and V is TRBV7-9; TRBD1 matches 7 bases. The CDR3 consists of 14 residues. Germline trimming cut 7 bases from V and 3 bases from J; bases unmatched to any gene: 8. CDR1 is SEHNR, CDR2 FQNEAQ, per germline (reference sequence). The CDR3 here is CASILGGKDTEAFF. The CDR3 DNA is TGTGCCAGCATTCTAGGGGGCAAGGACACTGAAGCTTTCTTT.

This chain joins TRBV5-8 and TRBJ1-1; TRBD1 might be the D (6 bases). In germline, CDR1 is SGHTS, CDR2 YDEGEE. V was trimmed by 1 base and J by 10 bases, leaving 17 bases between them. The CDR3 length is 14 residues. CDR3 residues: CASSLRDNGIVAFF. The CDR3 DNA follows: TGTGCCAGCAGCTTGAGGGACAACGGGATCGTAGCTTTCTTT.

V gene TRBV6-1 combines with J gene TRBJ2-7; 8 bases agree with TRBD1. The CDR3 sequence is 14 residues long. CDR1 is MNHNS, CDR2 SASEGT, per germline. V shed 6 bases and J 3 bases; nucleotides not matched to a gene: 7. CDR3: CASRNPGGVYEQYF. As DNA, the CDR3 is TGTGCCAGCAGGAACCCAGGGGGCGTCTACGAGCAGTACTTC.

The chain links TRBV6-5 to TRBJ1-2; D is unclear. Germline V gene sequence: CDR1 MNHEY, CDR2 SVGAGI. V was shortened by 0 bases and J by 5 bases, with 7 bases between the two germline ends. CDR3 length equals 13 residues. The CDR3: CASSYSGSYGYTF. CDR3 sequence (DNA): TGTGCCAGCAGTTACTCCGGGTCTTATGGCTACACCTTC.

This clone was observed a single time. CDR3 DNA sequence: TGTGCCAGCAGAGTGCAGGGGCCTCGCTACACCTTC. Amino acids: CASRVQGPRYTF. The rearrangement links TRBV28 to TRBJ1-2; a possible D gene is TRBD1 (6 bases). Looked up from germline, CDR1 is MDHEN and CDR2 is SYDVKM. The length of the CDR3 is 12 residues. Trimming cost V 6 bases and J 9 bases, with 14 bases left between them.

The chain uses TRBV28 and TRBJ2-7, with a weak D call TRBD1 (6 bases). Trimming pared 5 bases from V and 3 bases from J, leaving 11 bases between. Germline values: CDR1 MDHEN, CDR2 SYDVKM. This CDR3 has 13 amino acids. CDR3 bases: TGTGCCAGCAGTCCGTTACAGGGCTACGAGCAGTACTTC. This encodes CASSPLQGYEQYF.

The chain carries TRBV5-4 and TRBJ1-4; weak D call: TRBD1 (6 bases). This CDR3 has 15 residues. The V gene's germline CDR1 is SGHNT and CDR2 YYREEE (reference sequence). V was pared by 4 bases and J by 2 bases, with 12 bases between. The CDR3 DNA follows: TGTGCCAGCAGCGGGGGCTCGCTCACTAATGAAAAACTGTTTTTT. Protein product: CASSGGSLTNEKLFF.

The chain carries TRBV4-1 and TRBJ2-5; D unclear. The CDR3 totals 15 residues. From germline, CDR1 is MGHRA and CDR2 YSYEKL. The V gene lost 3 bases and the J gene lost 1 base, with 12 bases spanning the gap. The CDR3 nucleotides read TGCGCCAGCAGCCAGGCCCTTTGGTCCCAAGAGACCCAGTACTTC. This codes for CASSQALWSQETQYF.

This chain connects TRBV5-4 to TRBJ2-7; TRBD1 agrees at 8 bases. V shed 4 bases, J shed 2 bases, and the junction held 8 bases outside the gene matches. Per the germline V gene, CDR1 is SGHNT and CDR2 is YYREEE (reference sequence). There are 15 residues in the CDR3. The CDR3 sequence is CASSVRTGFAYEQYF. CDR3 DNA: TGTGCCAGCAGCGTTAGGACAGGGTTCGCCTACGAGCAGTACTTC.